Following are 15 T cell receptor beta chains from one sample sequenced in a study of beta chain features in type 1 diabetes. The investigators reverse transcribed all of the isolated RNA, so they sequenced expressed TCRB transcripts. Here immunoSEQ multiplex PCR was the method, and the copy in TCRdb shows in-frame clones only, minus some. The repertoire holds over 500,000 clones, around 15% seen once, with approximately 0.093% in the top ten. The specimen was naive CD4+ T cells from blood. The receptors originated from a man younger than 35 in good health.

This clone was found a few times. The chain has TRBV7-2 and TRBJ1-2, with 8 bases identical to TRBD1. This CDR3 spans 15 amino acids. V lost 5 bases, J lost 3 bases, and 8 bases stayed unmatched. Germline CDR1 reads SGHTA; CDR2 reads FQGNSA. The CDR3 spells CASSPTRGLHYGYTF. Here the CDR3 DNA reads TGTGCCAGCAGCCCCACCAGGGGGCTTCACTATGGCTACACCTTC.

The V call is TRBV12-5, the J call TRBJ2-1; 8 bases map to TRBD2. V lost 0 bases and J lost 10; bases outside the gene matches: 14. The CDR3 consists of 17 residues. Germline V gene sequence: CDR1 LGHNT, CDR2 FRNRAP. The CDR3 region has the DNA TGTGCTAGTGGTTTGGTACTCGGGCGGGAGGCCCCCACGGAGCAGTTCTTC. Its protein is CASGLVLGREAPTEQFF.

This clone was counted only a few times. The CDR3 region has the DNA TGTGCCAGTAGTATCGTTCTACTCTCCTACGAGCAGTACTTC. It codes for CASSIVLLSYEQYF. The chain joins TRBV19 to TRBJ2-7; D unclear. Trimming cost V 3 bases and J 0 bases, with 9 bases left between them. Germline V gene data show CDR1 as LNHDA and CDR2 as SQIVND (reference sequence). The CDR3 spans 14 residues.

The chain couples TRBV27 to TRBJ2-2; 7 bases map to TRBD1. The germline V gene encodes CDR1 MNHEY and CDR2 SMNVEV (reference sequence). After removal of 3 bases from V and 1 base from J, the junction contained 5 bases not matched to a gene. The CDR3 consists of 16 residues. CDR3 nucleotides: TGTGCCAGCAGTTTTGAGGGGGCCGGGAACACCGGGGAGCTGTTTTTT. Translating it yields CASSFEGAGNTGELFF.

The chain combines TRBV10-3 with TRBJ2-7; D not resolved. CDR3 length equals 13 residues. Trimming took off 7 bases at V and 6 bases at J, with 16 bases between the two ends. Germline-derived CDR1 and CDR2 are ENHRY and SYGVKD. CDR3 region: CAIMETPSAEQYF. For the CDR3, the DNA is TGTGCCATCATGGAGACGCCCTCTGCCGAGCAGTACTTC.

This clone showed up just a few times. The rearrangement joins TRBV4-2 to TRBJ2-3, with unresolved D. Germline V lookup: CDR1 LGHNA, CDR2 YNFKEQ. The CDR3 loop spans 15 amino acids. The V end lost 3 bases, the J end lost 6 bases, and 16 bases lay between the germline ends. CDR3 sequence reads: CASSHGLERPDTQYF. For the CDR3, the DNA is TGTGCCAGCAGCCACGGCTTAGAGCGCCCGGATACGCAGTATTTT.

This clone was counted between two and nine times. This chain links TRBV27 with TRBJ1-5; TRBD1 aligns across 8 bases. The V gene end was trimmed by 6 bases and the J gene end by 3 bases; junction bases not matched to a gene: 4. Germline loops: CDR1 MNHEY, CDR2 SMNVEV (reference sequence). This CDR3 contains 14 residues. CDR3 sequence: CASSGQGNNQPQHF. DNA for the CDR3: TGTGCCAGCAGCGGACAGGGTAACAATCAGCCCCAGCATTTT.

The sample holds a few counts of this clone. This sequence joins TRBV10-3 and TRBJ2-7, with a tentative D call TRBD2 (5 bases). V lost 4 bases and J lost 2, with 15 bases in between. The CDR3 loop spans 15 amino acids. CDR1 is ENHRY and CDR2 is SYGVKD in the germline V gene. The CDR3 here is CAISAYGENTYEQYF. The CDR3 coding sequence is TGTGCCATCAGTGCATACGGGGAGAACACCTACGAGCAGTACTTC.

This clone was detected a few times. The chain uses TRBV5-1 and TRBJ1-1, with 8 nucleotides matching TRBD1. Per the germline V gene, CDR1 is SGHRS and CDR2 is YFSETQ. V shed 4 bases and J 4 bases; nucleotides not matched to a gene: 9. The CDR3 consists of 15 residues. DNA for the CDR3: TGCGCCAGCAGCCCCAGGGGGCTTAGCATCACTGAAGCTTTCTTT. This translates into CASSPRGLSITEAFF.

This clone was seen only a few times. The J gene is TRBJ1-2, the V gene TRBV4-1; no clear D gene. Germline loops: CDR1 MGHRA, CDR2 YSYEKL. The V end was cut by 1 base, the J end by 2 bases, with 8 bases between. The CDR3 has 14 amino acids. The CDR3 protein is CASSQVRRNYGYTF. DNA for the CDR3: TGCGCCAGCAGCCAAGTTCGACGGAACTATGGCTACACCTTC.

In this sample, this clone turned up a few times. V usage is TRBV6-6 and J usage is TRBJ1-5; 10 bases agree with TRBD1. In germline, CDR1 is MNHNY, CDR2 SVGAGI (reference sequence). The CDR3 is made up of 14 amino acids. V dropped 7 bases and J dropped 7; count of bases not matched to a gene: 7. The CDR3: CASKGDRGGQPQHF. In DNA, the CDR3 is TGTGCCAGCAAGGGGGACAGGGGAGGACAGCCCCAGCATTTT.

This clone was seen a handful of times. The V and J genes are TRBV30 and TRBJ2-7; tentative D call: TRBD1 (5 bases). V lost 2 bases, J lost 4 bases, and 18 bases lay in between. This CDR3 spans 15 amino acids. The germline CDR1 and CDR2 sequences are GTSNPN and SVGIG (reference sequence). This CDR3 is CAWSTGDLRLYEQYF. CDR3 sequence (DNA): TGTGCCTGGAGTACAGGAGATCTGAGGCTTTACGAGCAGTACTTC.

Only a few counts were recorded for this clone. The chain joins TRBV19 to TRBJ1-6; D not certain. CDR3 length: 16 residues. V gave up 5 bases and J gave up 0 bases, with 11 bases separating them. CDR1 and CDR2 (germline): LNHDA, SQIVND (reference sequence). CDR3: CASSVTRSSYNSPLHF. The CDR3, as DNA: TGTGCCAGTAGTGTAACAAGAAGCTCCTATAATTCACCCCTCCACTTT.

This clone was seen only a few times. The same CDR3 is also encoded by other DNA sequences in this sample. CDR3 DNA: TGTGCCATCTCAGGGTCCACTGAAGCTTTCTTT. This translates into CAISGSTEAFF. The rearrangement uses TRBV10-3 and TRBJ1-1; a weak D match, TRBD1 (5 bases). The CDR3 extends over 11 amino acids. V dropped 8 bases and J dropped 4 bases, with 8 bases sitting between them. The germline CDR1 and CDR2 sequences are ENHRY and SYGVKD.

The V gene is TRBV4-2, the J gene TRBJ1-5; D call uncertain. Germline CDR1 LGHNA, CDR2 YNFKEQ. Trimming left V 0 bases short and J 7 bases short, with 10 bases between. The CDR3 has 14 residues. The CDR3 here is CASSQDIGRQPQHF. In DNA form, the CDR3 reads TGTGCCAGCAGCCAAGATATTGGACGGCAGCCCCAGCATTTT.